The clone carrying this T cell receptor (beta chain) came up a few times. Its antigen is as yet unknown. This specimen comes from a study of regulatory T cells in long-lasting Graves disease. Overall study results and limits: Repertoires from persistent disease leaned toward TRBV28, TRBJ1-2 and TRBJ2-5. Persistent Graves' patients showed less TCR diversity than newly diagnosed patients showed.

Trimming pared 0 bases from V and 5 bases from J, leaving 10 bases between. The CDR3 covers 13 residues. Germline CDR1 SQVTM, CDR2 ANQGSEA. The time point is: newly diagnosed GD, antithyroid drugs for less than 3 months. The TCR library was made from RNA that had been extracted from PBMCs in TRIzol. Patients were from an endocrinology department in Xi'an, China. Relying on iRepertoire HTBI primers and Arm-PCR of CDR3 regions, the team built TCR beta libraries. TCRdb used MiXCR to reprocess the multiplex PCR reads, holding one entry per CDR3 protein. Of fewer than 650,000 distinct CDR3 sequences listed, about 15% are singletons. These data were also reused for a study on T cells in Graves' hyperthyroidism and ophthalmopathy. This second study notes: A set of HTBI primers served as the primers for a first-round RT-PCR of the TCR CDR3.

The origin of this receptor is a woman aged 30 to 39 with Graves disease. The V gene is TRBV29-1, the J gene TRBJ1-2; D not resolved. The source material was peripheral blood mononuclear cells (PBMCs), sampled at new diagnosis, from a patient treated with antithyroid drugs. DNA of the CDR3: TGCAGCGTTGAAGATCGTCGGGGTTATGGCTACACCTTC. This translates into CSVEDRRGYGYTF.